One and the same sample provided the 29 T cell receptor beta chains below, sequenced in a study of blood T cells in healthy people across ages. Together with a sample-barcoded 5' primer, a J-beta primer mix was included in a second PCR lasting about 6 to 11 cycles. TCRdb passed the 5' RACE reads through MiXCR, listing each CDR3 protein once. The repertoire holds 1.8 million or so distinct CDR3 sequences, approximately 40% seen once, with around 23% in the top ten. Material: blood. The receptors shown here come from a human donor in good health.

This clonotype appeared once. The chain couples TRBV7-2 to TRBJ1-1; possibly TRBD1 for D (5 bases). Trimming took 5 bases from V and 1 from J, leaving 14 bases between them. This CDR3 spans 15 amino acids. Germline CDR1 SGHTA, CDR2 FQGNSA. In DNA form, the CDR3 reads TGTGCCAGCAGCCCTCTGGGGGTATCGAACACTGAAGCTTTCTTT. It translates to CASSPLGVSNTEAFF.

This clonotype was seen a handful of times. This chain links TRBV5-1 with TRBJ2-7, with D possibly being TRBD2 (6 bases). Looked up from germline, CDR1 is SGHRS and CDR2 is YFSETQ. The CDR3 extends over 15 amino acids. V dropped 4 bases and J dropped 3 bases, with 17 bases sitting between them. This CDR3 is CASSPDPGLLYEQYF. CDR3 nucleotide sequence: TGCGCCAGCAGCCCCGACCCGGGACTCCTCTACGAGCAGTACTTC.

The chain employs TRBV6-2 or TRBV6-3 and TRBJ2-7; D is possibly TRBD1 or TRBD2 (5 bases each). In germline, CDR1 is MNHEY, CDR2 SVGEGT. CDR3 length equals 14 residues. V lost 7 bases and J lost 2, with 15 bases in between. The CDR3 loop is CASNQAGTAYEQYF. The CDR3, as DNA: TGTGCCAGCAATCAGGCAGGGACCGCCTACGAGCAGTACTTC.

The chain recombines TRBV28 with TRBJ2-7; D gene unclear. This CDR3 has 11 residues. The germline V gene has CDR1 MDHEN and CDR2 SYDVKM. CDR3 residues: CAATDYYEQYF. The CDR3 bases are TGTGCGGCGACTGATTACTACGAGCAGTACTTC. The full variable domain, in which reference TRBV28 and TRBJ2-7 provide the parts outside the CDR3, is DVKVTQSSRYLVKRTGEKVFLECVQDMDHENMFWYRQDPGLGLRLIYFSYDVKMKEKGDIPEGYSVSREKKERFSLILESASTNQTSMYLCAATDYYEQYFGPGTRLTVT.

As regards this clonotype: A much bigger clone sits one base away, suggesting this may be a read error. Since no conserved phenylalanine or tryptophan closes the CDR3, a read error is the likely cause. The rearrangement uses TRBV12-3 or TRBV12-4 and TRBJ2-3, with D maybe TRBD2 (7 bases). Trimming pared 10 bases from V and 2 bases from J, leaving 19 bases between. This CDR3 has 15 residues. The CDR3 loop is CAIRGGAHLTDTQYV. The CDR3 region has the DNA TGTGCCATCCGCGGGGGCGCCCATCTCACAGATACGCAGTATGTT.

The chain links TRBV9 to TRBJ2-1; D is ambiguous. Trimming stripped 2 bases from V and 6 bases from J, with 9 bases between. Germline V gene sequence: CDR1 SGDLS, CDR2 YYNGEE. This CDR3 is built from 13 residues. The CDR3 loop reads CASSVSWGNEQFF. The CDR3 nucleotides are TGTGCCAGCAGCGTCTCCTGGGGCAATGAGCAGTTCTTC.

This clonotype has a handful of counts. The J gene is TRBJ2-5, the V gene TRBV29-1; D perhaps matches TRBD1 (6 bases). There are 12 residues in the CDR3. Germline V lookup: CDR1 SQVTM, CDR2 ANQGSEA. Trimming took off 7 bases at V and 3 bases at J, with 12 bases between the two ends. The CDR3 loop is CSAGQIKETQYF. The CDR3 region has the DNA TGCAGCGCCGGACAGATTAAAGAGACCCAGTACTTC.

This clonotype has a single count. The chain has TRBV20-1 and TRBJ1-5; 9 positions agree with TRBD1. The germline CDR1 and CDR2 sequences are DFQATT and SNEGSKA (reference sequence). This CDR3 is 16 amino acids long. V was clipped by 3 bases and J by 1 base; unmatched bases: 7. CDR3 sequence (DNA): TGCAGTGCTAGCCCGTCGGGGACAGGGAGCAATCAGCCCCAGCATTTT. Translated: CSASPSGTGSNQPQHF.

This chain connects TRBV10-3 to TRBJ1-1, with 10 bases fitting TRBD1. After removal of 10 bases from V and 4 bases from J, the junction contained 9 bases not matched to a gene. CDR3 size: 14 residues. Germline loops: CDR1 ENHRY, CDR2 SYGVKD. CDR3 loop: CATRGTGDSTEAFF. Here the CDR3 DNA reads TGTGCCACGCGAGGGACAGGGGATAGCACTGAAGCTTTCTTT.

J is TRBJ2-7 and V is TRBV4-3; perhaps TRBD2 as D (5 bases). The CDR3 covers 14 residues. Per germline, CDR1 LGHNA and CDR2 YSLEER. V gave up 0 bases and J gave up 7 bases, with 13 bases separating them. The DNA of the CDR3 is TGCGCCAGCAGCCAAGATGTAGAGGGTTGGGAGCAGTACTTC. It is translated as CASSQDVEGWEQYF.

This clonotype was seen a handful of times. The chain uses TRBV7-9 and TRBJ1-4; TRBD1 matches 7 bases. Germline V lookup: CDR1 SEHNR, CDR2 FQNEAQ (reference sequence). After removal of 4 bases from V and 6 bases from J, the junction contained 8 bases not matched to a gene. The CDR3 has 15 amino acids. The CDR3 DNA is TGTGCCAGCAGCTACGGACAGGCCGAAGATGAAAAACTGTTTTTT. Protein sequence: CASSYGQAEDEKLFF.

The rearrangement uses TRBV28 and TRBJ2-7; a possible D gene is TRBD1 (6 bases). V lost 6 bases and J 0 bases, leaving 21 bases between the germline ends. This CDR3 has 17 residues. Germline values: CDR1 MDHEN, CDR2 SYDVKM. CDR3 nucleotides: TGTGCCAGCAGCATCAAAAGGACAGTCTCGAGCTCCTACGAGCAGTACTTC. Amino acids: CASSIKRTVSSSYEQYF.

The chain recombines TRBV20-1 with TRBJ2-1; D uncertain. Germline CDR1 reads DFQATT; CDR2 reads SNEGSKA (reference sequence). This CDR3 has 17 amino acids. V was clipped by 6 bases and J by 0 bases, with 21 bases between them. CDR3 sequence (DNA): TGCAGTGCAGAAGACTTCCATACGGCCATCTCCTACAATGAGCAGTTCTTC. The encoded protein is CSAEDFHTAISYNEQFF.

V gene TRBV4-3 combines with J gene TRBJ2-3; D unclear. The CDR3 runs 13 residues. The germline V gene has CDR1 LGHNA and CDR2 YSLEER. V dropped 5 bases and J dropped 6 bases, with 12 bases sitting between them. The chain's CDR3 is CASSYTQLDTQYF. Written as DNA, the CDR3 is TGCGCCAGCAGCTACACTCAACTTGATACGCAGTATTTT.

The chain recombines TRBV29-1 with TRBJ1-2, with D perhaps matching TRBD1 (5 bases). This CDR3 spans 11 amino acids. Looked up from germline, CDR1 is SQVTM and CDR2 is ANQGSEA. Trimming cost V 3 bases and J 7 bases, with 9 bases left between them. The DNA for the CDR3 is TGCAGCGTTGATTGGGGGGGTGGCTACACCTTC. Protein sequence: CSVDWGGGYTF.

This clonotype appeared a single time. The chain is built from TRBV4-3 and TRBJ2-7; no reliable D call. The length of the CDR3 is 15 residues. The ends were cut back, 1 base at V and 0 bases at J, with 10 bases in the middle. Germline values: CDR1 LGHNA, CDR2 YSLEER. The CDR3 DNA reads as TGCGCCAGCAGCCAAGTTTGGCAGAGCTCCTACGAGCAGTACTTC. This gives the protein CASSQVWQSSYEQYF.

This clonotype has at least ten counts. The CDR3 reads CAISIGGETQYF. The DNA for the CDR3 is TGTGCCATCAGTATCGGGGGGGAGACCCAGTACTTC. The chain combines TRBV10-3 with TRBJ2-5, with 7 bases aligning to TRBD2. The CDR3 extends over 12 amino acids. Per the germline V gene, CDR1 is ENHRY and CDR2 is SYGVKD. V was clipped by 5 bases and J by 5 bases; unmatched bases: 2.

This clonotype has only a few counts. A junction boundary mismatches the germline segment, possibly from a read error. The chain carries TRBV7-8 and TRBJ2-1, with D perhaps TRBD1 or TRBD2 (5 bases each). There are 16 residues in the CDR3. Germline lookup yields CDR1 SGHVS and CDR2 FQNEAQ. CDR3 loop: CAGSKIRGVALDEQFF. CDR3 in DNA: TGTGCCGGCAGCAAAATCCGAGGGGTTGCTCTGGATGAGCAGTTCTTC. Together with reference TRBV7-8 and TRBJ2-1, the CDR3 gives the full variable domain: GAGVSQSPRYKVAKRGQDVALRCDPISGHVSLFWYQQALGQGPEFLTYFQNEAQLDKSGLPSDRFFAERPEGSVSTLKIQRTQQEDSAVYLCAGSKIRGVALDEQFFGPGTRLTVL.

This sequence joins TRBV25-1 and TRBJ2-5, with 7 bases matching TRBD1. Germline V gene data show CDR1 as MGHDK and CDR2 as SYGVNS. Trimming at V came to 3 bases and at J to 4 bases, leaving 11 bases not matched to a gene. The CDR3 covers 16 residues. CDR3: CASSDQKGAVRETQYF. The CDR3 DNA follows: TGTGCCAGCAGTGATCAGAAGGGGGCAGTTAGAGAGACCCAGTACTTC.

For this clonotype: Sequence at one end of the junction differs from germline and may be a read error. V and J are TRBV4-1 and TRBJ1-5; possible D gene TRBD1, 5 bases. CDR1 and CDR2 (germline): MGHRA, YSYEKL. The CDR3 covers 15 residues. The CDR3, as DNA: TGCGCCAGCAACCAAGTTGGTTCAGGGTATCAGCCCCAGCATTTT. This gives the protein CASNQVGSGYQPQHF.

This clonotype was counted only a few times. V gene TRBV24-1 combines with J gene TRBJ1-2; 10 positions agree with TRBD1. CDR3 length: 16 residues. V shed 2 bases and J 8 bases; nucleotides not matched to a gene: 10. Germline V gives CDR1 KGHDR, CDR2 SFDVKD. The CDR3 reads CATSDSPDRGLRGYTF. CDR3 sequence (DNA): TGTGCCACCAGTGATTCTCCCGACAGGGGGCTGAGAGGCTACACCTTC.

This sequence joins TRBV10-3 and TRBJ1-2; 7 bases align to TRBD1. The germline V gene encodes CDR1 ENHRY and CDR2 SYGVKD. The V segment lost 6 bases and the J segment 3 bases; nucleotides outside the gene matches: 1. There are 12 residues in the CDR3. The CDR3 DNA reads TGTGCCATCAGGGGGACAGACTATGGCTACACCTTC. Protein sequence: CAIRGTDYGYTF.

This clonotype was detected only a few times. The rearrangement joins TRBV6-2 or TRBV6-3 to TRBJ2-3; 8 bases line up with TRBD1. The V segment lost 7 bases and the J segment 5 bases; nucleotides outside the gene matches: 8. The CDR3 is made up of 14 amino acids. Germline CDR1 is MNHEY and CDR2 is SVGEGT. The CDR3 DNA sequence: TGTGCCAGCATTCGGCAGGGGGCAAGAGATACGCAGTATTTT. Translating it yields CASIRQGARDTQYF.

The chain joins TRBV28 to TRBJ2-3; no clear D. V was shortened by 8 bases and J by 0 bases, with 15 bases between the two germline ends. The CDR3 has 15 residues. The germline gives CDR1 MDHEN, CDR2 SYDVKM. The CDR3 is CASGRQSASTDTQYF. CDR3 nucleotide sequence: TGTGCCAGCGGAAGACAAAGTGCTAGCACAGATACGCAGTATTTT.

V is TRBV5-4 and J is TRBJ1-2; no firm D call. The germline V and J ends were trimmed by 4 bases and 4 bases, with 17 bases remaining between them. CDR3 length: 15 residues. The germline CDR1 and CDR2 sequences are SGHNT and YYREEE (reference sequence). CDR3 DNA: TGTGCCAGCAGCCTTGGTGGGCAGACTCGCTATGGCTACACCTTC. Translating it yields CASSLGGQTRYGYTF. The full variable domain, completed using reference TRBV5-4 and TRBJ1-2, is ETGVTQSPTHLIKTRGQQVTLRCSSQSGHNTVSWYQQALGQGPQFIFQYYREEENGRGNFPPRFSGLQFPNYSSELNVNALELDDSALYLCASSLGGQTRYGYTFGSGTRLTVV.

The gene calls are TRBV28 and TRBJ1-2, with a possible D match to TRBD1 (5 bases). V was trimmed by 5 bases and J by 3 bases, leaving 13 bases between them. CDR1 MDHEN and CDR2 SYDVKM come from the germline V gene. There are 14 residues in the CDR3. The CDR3 region has the DNA TGTGCCAGCAGTGGGGGAGGGGTCTACTATGGCTACACCTTC. Amino acid sequence: CASSGGGVYYGYTF.

This clonotype was observed a few times. The chain carries TRBV12-3 or TRBV12-4 and TRBJ1-1, with D possibly TRBD1 on 6 matching bases. V shed 6 bases and J shed 4 bases, with 15 bases lying between them. This CDR3 contains 14 residues. The CDR3 here is CASRDFEGGTEAFF. Written as DNA, the CDR3 is TGTGCCAGCAGAGATTTTGAGGGGGGCACTGAAGCTTTCTTT.

The V call is TRBV28, the J call TRBJ1-5; unclear D gene. CDR1 MDHEN and CDR2 SYDVKM come from the germline V gene. This CDR3 has 16 residues. V was shortened by 7 bases and J by 0 bases, with 16 bases between the two germline ends. This chain's CDR3 is CASTYENTYSNQPQHF. DNA for the CDR3: TGTGCCAGCACCTACGAGAACACTTATAGCAATCAGCCCCAGCATTTT.

The table lists this clonotype with a few counts. This chain connects TRBV6-2 or TRBV6-3 to TRBJ1-2, with D unresolved. This CDR3 is 16 amino acids long. Looked up from germline, CDR1 is MNHEY and CDR2 is SVGEGT. Trimming took off 4 bases at V and 4 bases at J, with 19 bases between the two ends. The CDR3 sequence is CASSFHPEGSIYGYTF. The DNA for the CDR3 is TGTGCCAGCAGTTTTCACCCTGAGGGTTCCATCTATGGCTACACCTTC.